This TCR beta chain was captured in a study of cytomegalovirus exposure and HLA in healthy donors (TCRdb year 2017). For context, the study as a whole: An earlier analysis of fewer than 750 of the donors reported 276 Gb of sequence data and around 120 million unique TCR beta sequences obtained from about 179 million T cells. Approximately 330 gigabases of sequencing data and 91 million or so unique TCR sequences made up an early release that covered under 750 HLA-typed donors. Among the roughly 400 genotyped donors, 81% belonged to the genetic ancestry cluster associated with self-reported Caucasian donors. The aim of the study was to test whether cataloging public T cell receptors could identify signatures of past pathogen exposure. Using immunosequencing, the study profiled T cell repertoires from around 680 subjects and related those repertoires to cytomegalovirus serostatus. Besides the first cohort of 500 to 700 subjects, a separate validation cohort made up of 120 different subjects was used. To predict cytomegalovirus infection status, the study brought together high-throughput TCR immunosequencing, statistical association of individual TCRs with disease status, and machine learning. In a later analysis, previously published TCR beta repertoires from several hundred donors were re-analyzed and high-resolution HLA genotyping was added so that TCR occurrence patterns could be studied. The later analysis used no new phenotypic data to find candidate immune exposures, relying instead on TCR beta sequences and their occurrence across donors. In an earlier analysis of more than 550 of the donors, high-throughput TCR beta sequencing was used to judge whether each TCR beta V gene segment behaved as functional or pseudogenic. Donor age, sex, ethnicity and CMV serostatus were collected together with the repertoire data. Genome-wide SNP genotypes for about 60% of the roughly 700 donors were used in a later genetic analysis, which treated that subset as a discovery cohort. Every discovery cohort repertoire had been produced on one sequencing platform. Class I and class II HLA loci were covered by the typing at four-digit resolution. The number of typed donors differed by locus: about 620-640 for A, B, C, DRB1 and DQB1; 500 to 550 for DQA1; 606 for DPA1; and about 450 for DPB1. Because of strong linkage in the cohort, roughly five DR-DQ haplotypes were treated as single units for association and clustering. Among roughly 400 genotyped donors of the cohort, an average of approximately 240,000 unique TCR beta nucleotide sequences were sequenced per donor, about a sixth of them non-productive. Results the study describes overall, beyond this receptor: The study listed 164 TCR beta chains as associated with cytomegalovirus. Compared with equally common non-associated chains, HLA-associated TCR beta chains in a later analysis were more clonally expanded and had lower generation probabilities. A further reported finding was that TCR beta sequences accurately predicted the HLA-A and HLA-B alleles for most subjects in the first cohort. A few of the identified cytomegalovirus-associated TCR beta chains were confirmed in vitro to be specific for cytomegalovirus antigens. In a later analysis, several top co-occurrence clusters were reported to appear linked to parvovirus B19, influenza, CMV and Epstein-Barr virus. Only TCR beta chains were sequenced in this cohort, and the absence of alpha or paired-chain data limited detectable features. According to the authors, the approach could potentially be generalized to other disease states and immunological phenotypes. In both the original and validation cohorts, the classifier was reported to diagnose cytomegalovirus status with high specificity and sensitivity. CMV serostatus was the only immune exposure information available for the cohort. Sequencing depth was assumed to be roughly uniform across donors in the presence/absence analyses, though that assumption may not hold. V-gene and J-gene trimming of TCR beta chains was associated with a missense DCLRE1C variant in a later genetic analysis, and the association was replicated in an independent cohort. Because the 87-base-pair reads could not distinguish some IMGT-functional V segments, including TRBV6-2 and TRBV6-3, those segments were excluded. A cluster of highly shared sequence variants was judged likely to be a technical artifact of the sequencing pipeline. In a later analysis, the rate of TCR association differed among HLA loci, with DRB1 alleles having the most associated TCRs and HLA-C alleles having the fewest. In an earlier analysis of approximately 590 of the donors, most TCR beta V segments appeared in productive rearrangements about 90% or about 30% of the time, broadly matching IMGT annotations. Because HLA typing was unavailable for some donors at each locus, only the typed subset was used in association tests. Most CMV-associated TCR beta chains appeared to be HLA-restricted in a later analysis, and the HLA associations seemed to be driven largely by CMV exposure. Correlated functional status among segregating V segments might reflect linkage disequilibrium, but an unknown experimental factor could not be ruled out. According to a later genetic analysis, donors in an Asian-associated ancestry cluster had fewer N-insertions in productive TCRs than the approximately 690-donor mean. Specific HLA alleles were associated with 15,000 to 20,000 TCR beta sequences at a false discovery rate of 0.05 in a later analysis. When HLA alleles, especially DR and DQ, strongly co-occurred, attributing TCR associations to individual alleles was difficult. While some public TCRs were present in many individuals, most TCR sequences turned up only very rarely across donors. Because counts were too low, roughly 16 rarely observed V segments, including chromosome 9 orphons, were excluded from the earlier analysis of under 650 of the donors.

A remark on this clone: The target of this receptor is not known. No qualities accompany the bases; no much larger clone lies one base away.

Library prep was done by the immunoSEQ multiplex PCR assay. For the multiplex PCR, a mixture combining 60 forward primers for TCR Vbeta segments and 13 reverse primers for TCR Jbeta segments was used. Amplification of the CDR3 region of rearranged TCR beta genes was performed with a multiplex PCR assay on genomic DNA. The amplified TCR beta libraries were sequenced on the Illumina HiSeq System as 87-base-pair reads. Regarding the original processing steps: In a later analysis, some 80 million unique TCR beta chains were counted across the 650 to 750 repertoires, and approximately 9.9 million of these chains were shared by at least two donors. To remove PCR and sequencing errors, raw reads were error-corrected and collapsed into unique sequences using a nearest-neighbor algorithm that merged closely related sequences. To assign V, D and J gene segments, CDR3 sequences were aligned to IMGT reference sequences. For a sequence to be retained, at least a six-nucleotide match to both a V gene segment and a J gene segment was required. Rearrangements were classified as productive when the CDR3 lacked stop codons and remained in frame with V and J, and all other rearrangements were classified as non-productive. Following IMGT convention, CDR3 was defined as the stretch from the second conserved V-encoded cysteine up to the conserved J-encoded phenylalanine. In an earlier analysis of around 570 of the donors, sequences lacking an unambiguous match to a single V gene segment were excluded. An earlier analysis of about 590 of the donors classified V segments as functional when productive rearrangements were above 56.7% and as segregating when the standard deviation between donors was above 5%. To diagnose cytomegalovirus status from the catalog of TCR beta chain sequences, a statistical classification framework was built. In a later analysis, TCR nucleotide sequences were compared against IMGT/GENE-DB human TR gene sequences so that V and J genes could be assigned. Using the TCRdist pipeline, a later analysis assigned CDR3 sequences along with most-parsimonious VDJ recombination scenarios. In a later analysis, each TCR beta chain was defined by its CDR3 amino acid sequence together with its V-gene family, and reads without a unique V-gene family were excluded. In a later analysis, approximately 590 highly shared, low-generation-probability nucleotide sequences were removed to address suspected cross-contamination and a sequencing artifact. In a later analysis, a clonal expansion index for each public chain was calculated from normalized within-repertoire ranks of inferred template counts. In a later analysis, generation probabilities were computed using a VDJ recombination model fitted to out-of-frame rearrangements, and the results were checked against IGoR. Hypergeometric tests were used in a later analysis to score TCR-TCR, TCR-HLA and TCR-CMV co-occurrence, with a repertoire-size bias correction applied to the TCR pairs. In a later analysis, false discovery rates were estimated by permuting HLA or CMV assignments 20 times. A later analysis grouped co-occurring TCRs with DBSCAN, adding TCRdist sequence similarity when clustering within HLA-allele-positive subsets. Co-occurrence clustering excluded repertoires with fewer than 30,000 or more than 120,000 public chains, plus five with anomalous nucleotide sharing. The clones in this table, taken by TCRdb from immuneACCESS, are in-frame only. Not every clone is retained; where verified, under half of the shortfall comes from an unresolved V gene, and the cause of the rest is unknown. Clonal size and the V and J genes are those of that table, whereas D and trimming came from the DNA. Recorded for this sample are some 180,000 clones; 70% to 80% of them occurred a single time. The ten biggest clones cover about 4.4% of the sample.

The cohort consisted of 650 to 700 healthy bone marrow donors. At the time of sampling, all cohort members were nominally healthy, though unrecorded immune exposures were likely present. The donor tested CMV seropositive and was one of the 289 seropositive cohort members. Each donor provided a peripheral blood sample, and peripheral blood mononuclear cells were used for TCR beta sequencing. The Qiagen DNeasy Blood Extraction Kit was used to extract genomic DNA from the blood cell samples. The germline V gene provides CDR1 MNHEY and CDR2 SVGAGI. V and J lose 2 bases and 1 base, and a span of 9 bases separates them. There are 14 amino acids in the CDR3, from cysteine to phenylalanine inclusive. The kept DNA is CDR3 alone, 42 bases in frame from the first base.

The sequence was obtained from a woman in her twenties or thirties in good health and CMV-seropositive. Sequencing was done on a sample of PBMCs. The chain joins TRBV6-5 to TRBJ2-7; TRBD2 is possibly the D segment (5 matching bases). Here is the DNA: TGTGCCAGCAGTTACCGCCGAGGGTCCTACGAGCAGTACTTC. Translated, it reads CASSYRRGSYEQYF.